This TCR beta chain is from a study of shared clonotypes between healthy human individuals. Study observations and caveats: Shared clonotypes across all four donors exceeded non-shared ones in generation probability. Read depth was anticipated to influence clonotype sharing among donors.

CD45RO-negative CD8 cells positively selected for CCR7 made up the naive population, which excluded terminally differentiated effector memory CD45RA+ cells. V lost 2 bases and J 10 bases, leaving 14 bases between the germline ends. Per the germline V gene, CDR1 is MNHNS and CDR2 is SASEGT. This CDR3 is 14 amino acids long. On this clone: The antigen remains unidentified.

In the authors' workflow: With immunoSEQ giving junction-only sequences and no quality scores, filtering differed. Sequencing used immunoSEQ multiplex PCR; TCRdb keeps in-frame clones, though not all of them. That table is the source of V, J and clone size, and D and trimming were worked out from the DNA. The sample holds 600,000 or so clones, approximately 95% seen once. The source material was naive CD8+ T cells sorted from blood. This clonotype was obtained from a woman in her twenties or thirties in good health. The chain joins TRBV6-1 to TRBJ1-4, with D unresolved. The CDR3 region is CASSELQLVAKLFF. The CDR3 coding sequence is TGTGCCAGCAGTGAATTACAGTTGGTGGCAAAACTGTTTTTT.